Sequencing of this T cell receptor (beta chain) was carried out in a study of tumor-infiltrating lymphocytes in localized non-small cell lung cancer. Only in-frame clones appear in the TCRdb table, and some are missing; sequencing was by immunoSEQ multiplex PCR. The table records 7,000 to 8,500 clones, over 60% of them present only once. Germline values: CDR1 SGHRS, CDR2 YFSETQ. This CDR3 contains 12 residues. Trimming stripped 4 bases from V and 5 bases from J, with 6 bases between. The genes are TRBV5-1 and TRBJ2-2; D is unclear. This sequence was found in a human donor with non-small cell lung cancer. Sequenced sample: lung tumor tissue. The CDR3 DNA reads TGCGCCAGCAGCCCTATAACCGGGGAGCTGTTTTTT. Amino acid sequence: CASSPITGELFF.